This passage covers 21 T cell receptor beta chains from one sample sequenced in a study of read filtering for tumor transcriptome and immune sequencing. From roughly 0.4 ug of RNA, a library with molecular barcoded alpha/delta and beta/gamma adaptors was made. TCRdb processed the reads anew with MiXCR; each CDR3 protein has one entry. The profile shows about 61,000 distinct CDR3 sequences, around 21% of them singletons. Sequencing was done on a sample of a population of CD138-negative cells sorted from bone marrow. The receptors derive from a donor aged 40 or over with multiple myeloma.

As for this clonotype: A read error is possible here, since a much larger clone lies one base away. V and J are TRBV12-3 or TRBV12-4 and TRBJ1-5; a possible D gene is TRBD1 (6 bases). The CDR3 extends over 15 amino acids. The V and J ends lost 6 bases and 1 base respectively, with 13 bases between them. This CDR3 is CASRRQDNSNQPQHF. The DNA for the CDR3 is TGTGCCAGCAGGAGACAGGATAACAGCAATCAGCCCCAGCATTTT.

This clonotype was counted at least ten times. The chain couples TRBV7-3 to TRBJ2-3; 10 bases line up with TRBD2. This CDR3 contains 16 residues. CDR1 is SGHTA and CDR2 is FQGTGA in the germline V gene. The trim removed 4 bases at V and 1 base at J, leaving 5 bases unmatched. DNA of the CDR3: TGTGCCAGCAGCTCAAGCGGGAGGGGAGGCACAGATACGCAGTATTTT. The encoded protein is CASSSSGRGGTDTQYF.

This clonotype was seen many times. The chain uses TRBV6-2 or TRBV6-3 and TRBJ1-2; 9 bases align to TRBD1. The CDR3 is 16 amino acids. Germline V gene lookup returns CDR1 MNHEY and CDR2 SVGEGT. V was clipped by 0 bases and J by 4 bases; unmatched bases: 6. The DNA of the CDR3 is TGTGCCAGCAGTTACTCGCAAGGGACAGGGAGCTATGGCTACACCTTC. Translation: CASSYSQGTGSYGYTF.

This clonotype was recorded many times. The genes are TRBV29-1 and TRBJ2-7; D is possibly TRBD1 (5 bases). In germline, CDR1 is SQVTM, CDR2 ANQGSEA. The germline V and J ends were trimmed by 7 bases and 3 bases, with 7 bases remaining between them. The CDR3 is 10 residues long. The CDR3 nucleotides read TGCAGCGCAGGGAACTACGAGCAGTACTTC. Residues: CSAGNYEQYF.

In this sample, this clonotype turned up many times. The V gene is TRBV11-2, the J gene TRBJ2-2; TRBD1 is a possible D gene (5 bases). V was trimmed by 5 bases and J by 4 bases, leaving 14 bases between them. This CDR3 has 15 amino acids. Per germline, CDR1 SGHAT and CDR2 FQNNGV. The CDR3: CASSPRDASTGELFF. The CDR3 region has the DNA TGTGCCAGCAGCCCCAGGGATGCGAGCACCGGGGAGCTGTTTTTT.

This clonotype has a count of ten or more. The chain joins TRBV28 to TRBJ1-1; 10 positions match TRBD1. The CDR3 has 12 amino acids. Per germline, CDR1 MDHEN and CDR2 SYDVKM. Germline trimming cut 8 bases from V and 10 bases from J; bases unmatched to any gene: 7. CDR3: CASHGQGGRAFF. The CDR3 DNA follows: TGTGCCAGCCACGGACAGGGGGGGCGAGCTTTCTTT.

V is TRBV19 and J is TRBJ2-1, with 7 bases identical to TRBD2. The CDR3 totals 13 residues. Germline assignment: CDR1 LNHDA and CDR2 SQIVND (reference sequence). Germline trimming cut 6 bases from V and 12 bases from J; bases unmatched to any gene: 11. The chain's CDR3 is CASSKTSRAGQFF. The CDR3 bases are TGTGCCAGTAGCAAGACTAGCAGGGCTGGGCAGTTCTTC.

The table lists this clonotype with many counts. The chain joins TRBV7-2 to TRBJ1-2, with D maybe TRBD1 (5 bases). Germline values: CDR1 SGHTA, CDR2 FQGNSA. The CDR3 length is 14 residues. The ends were cut back, 0 bases at V and 4 bases at J, with 9 bases in the middle. Here the CDR3 reads CASSLARDGYGYTF. The CDR3 DNA reads TGTGCCAGCAGCTTAGCGAGGGACGGCTATGGCTACACCTTC.

This clonotype was detected many times. The chain has TRBV2 and TRBJ2-2; no clear D gene. Germline CDR1 is SNHLY and CDR2 is FYNNEI. The CDR3 has 14 residues. V lost 5 bases, J lost 6 bases, and 13 bases lay in between. The CDR3 DNA reads as TGTGCCAGCAGTCCCGAGACTCAATCCGGGGAGCTGTTTTTT. This encodes CASSPETQSGELFF.

This clonotype appeared a few times. The chain carries TRBV28 and TRBJ1-2, with unresolved D. Trimming cost V 10 bases and J 2 bases, with 14 bases left between them. CDR1 and CDR2 (germline): MDHEN, SYDVKM. CDR3 length: 13 residues. DNA for the CDR3: TGTGCCACCGAGACTCAGGAGAACTATGGCTACACCTTC. It encodes CATETQENYGYTF.

This clonotype showed up many times. The chain couples TRBV10-3 to TRBJ2-1, with D possibly TRBD1 on 5 matching bases. In germline, CDR1 is ENHRY, CDR2 SYGVKD. This CDR3 comprises 14 residues. Trimming pared 4 bases from V and 7 bases from J, leaving 14 bases between. DNA of the CDR3: TGTGCCATCAGTGCCTCAGGGTCCCGTAATGAGCAGTTCTTC. Translating gives CAISASGSRNEQFF.

This clonotype was found many times. The chain employs TRBV19 and TRBJ2-2, with D uncertain. The germline gives CDR1 LNHDA, CDR2 SQIVND (reference sequence). This CDR3 is built from 15 residues. Deletions cut 3 bases from V and 4 bases from J, with 12 bases between. The CDR3 DNA reads TGTGCCAGTAGTATTACGGCCCAACCCACCGGGGAGCTGTTTTTT. Translation gives CASSITAQPTGELFF.

This clonotype was counted many times. The chain couples TRBV5-1 to TRBJ2-3, with 11 bases aligning to TRBD2. The V gene's germline CDR1 is SGHRS and CDR2 YFSETQ. Trimming removed 3 bases from V and 0 bases from J; junction bases left unmatched: 6. This CDR3 region has 17 residues. The CDR3 DNA reads TGCGCCAGCAGCTGGCCCACTAGCGGGGGTAGCACAGATACGCAGTATTTT. Amino acids: CASSWPTSGGSTDTQYF. The variable domain in full, with the rest retrieved from reference TRBV5-1 and TRBJ2-3, is KAGVTQTPRYLIKTRGQQVTLSCSPISGHRSVSWYQQTPGQGLQFLFEYFSETQRNKGNFPGRFSGRQFSNSRSEMNVSTLELGDSALYLCASSWPTSGGSTDTQYFGPGTRLTVL.

This clonotype was seen at least ten times. J is TRBJ2-6 and V is TRBV7-8; the D gene is possibly TRBD2 (7 bases). V lost 11 bases to trimming and J lost 4 bases, with 18 bases between them. Germline V CDR1 and CDR2: SGHVS, FQNEAQ. The CDR3 has 15 residues. CDR3 coding DNA: TGTGCCGGGGGGGGGCTAGGGAGCGGGGCCAACGTCCTGACTTTC. Its translation is CAGGGLGSGANVLTF.

Regarding this clonotype: A read error may produce the germline difference seen at one junction end. The genes are TRBV5-1 and TRBJ2-3; 10 nucleotides line up with TRBD2. This CDR3 contains 16 residues. Germline-derived CDR1 and CDR2 are SGHRS and YFSETQ. CDR3 bases: TGCGCCTGCAGCTTGTCTAGCGGGGGCCGCACAGATACGCAGTATTTT. As protein: CACSLSSGGRTDTQYF. The variable domain in full, with the rest retrieved from reference TRBV5-1 and TRBJ2-3, is KAGVTQTPRYLIKTRGQQVTLSCSPISGHRSVSWYQQTPGQGLQFLFEYFSETQRNKGNFPGRFSGRQFSNSRSEMNVSTLELGDSALYLCACSLSSGGRTDTQYFGPGTRLTVL.

This clonotype was counted ten times or more. The rearrangement links TRBV29-1 to TRBJ2-6; 7 positions agree with TRBD1. Germline CDR1 reads SQVTM; CDR2 reads ANQGSEA. This CDR3 contains 15 residues. Trimming removed 6 bases from V and 0 bases from J; junction bases left unmatched: 5. CDR3: CSVRDSPSGANVLTF. The CDR3 nucleotides read TGCAGCGTGAGGGACAGCCCCTCTGGGGCCAACGTCCTGACTTTC.

The sample holds one count of this clonotype. A much larger clone lies one base from this, so it may be a read error. V gene TRBV14 combines with J gene TRBJ1-1, with D maybe TRBD1 (5 bases). Germline loops: CDR1 SGHDN, CDR2 FVKESK. The CDR3 has 13 amino acids. The DNA for the CDR3 is TGTGCCAGCAGCCACGGGGGGAACACTGAAGCTATCTTT. Its protein is CASSHGGNTEAIF.

Regarding this clonotype: Just one base apart from a much larger clone, this may be a read error. The V gene is TRBV20-1, the J gene TRBJ2-3; 7 bases line up with TRBD2. Germline assignment: CDR1 DFQATT and CDR2 SNEGSKA (reference sequence). The CDR3 is 15 amino acids. The CDR3, as DNA: TGCAGTGCTGCCTGGCGGGAGAGGGCCACAGCTACGCAGTATTTT. Translated: CSAAWRERATATQYF.

This clonotype came up a few times. The chain links TRBV18 to TRBJ1-1; tentative D call: TRBD1 (5 bases). This CDR3 has 14 residues. Trimming removed 4 bases from V and 6 bases from J, with 15 bases in between. CDR1 is KGHSH and CDR2 is LQKENI in the germline V gene. In nucleotides, the CDR3 is TGTGCCAGCTCACACGACAGTGGTAACGCTGAAGCTTTCTTT. It specifies CASSHDSGNAEAFF.

Regarding this clonotype: One base separates it from a far larger clone, so it is likely a read error. The CDR3 is CASSQDPSSYEQHF. CDR3 in DNA: TGTGCCAGCAGCCAAGACCCTAGCTCCTACGAGCAGCACTTC. V is TRBV6-5 and J is TRBJ2-7; possibly TRBD2 for D (5 bases). The CDR3 sequence is 14 residues long. Germline lookup yields CDR1 MNHEY and CDR2 SVGAGI.

The rearrangement joins TRBV5-1 to TRBJ1-1; D is unclear. CDR3 size: 13 residues. Germline V lookup: CDR1 SGHRS, CDR2 YFSETQ. Trimming cost V 2 bases and J 1 base, with 6 bases left between them. The CDR3 region has the DNA TGCGCCAGCAGCTTAAACAGGAACACTGAAGCTTTCTTT. Translation: CASSLNRNTEAFF.